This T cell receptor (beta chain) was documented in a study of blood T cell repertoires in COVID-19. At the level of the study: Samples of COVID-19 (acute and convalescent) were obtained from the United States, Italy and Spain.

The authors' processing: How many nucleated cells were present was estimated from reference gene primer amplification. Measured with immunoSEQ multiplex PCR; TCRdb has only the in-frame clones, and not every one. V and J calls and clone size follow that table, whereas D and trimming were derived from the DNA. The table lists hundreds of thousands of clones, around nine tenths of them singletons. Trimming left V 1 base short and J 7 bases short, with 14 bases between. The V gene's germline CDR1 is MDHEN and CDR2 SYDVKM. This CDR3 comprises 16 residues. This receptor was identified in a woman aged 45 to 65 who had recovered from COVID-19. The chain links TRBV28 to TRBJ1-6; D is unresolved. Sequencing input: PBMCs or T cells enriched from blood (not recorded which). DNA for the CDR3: TGTGCCAGCAGTTTATCTTCCTTTGCGAGGAATTCACCCCTCCACTTT. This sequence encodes CASSLSSFARNSPLHF.